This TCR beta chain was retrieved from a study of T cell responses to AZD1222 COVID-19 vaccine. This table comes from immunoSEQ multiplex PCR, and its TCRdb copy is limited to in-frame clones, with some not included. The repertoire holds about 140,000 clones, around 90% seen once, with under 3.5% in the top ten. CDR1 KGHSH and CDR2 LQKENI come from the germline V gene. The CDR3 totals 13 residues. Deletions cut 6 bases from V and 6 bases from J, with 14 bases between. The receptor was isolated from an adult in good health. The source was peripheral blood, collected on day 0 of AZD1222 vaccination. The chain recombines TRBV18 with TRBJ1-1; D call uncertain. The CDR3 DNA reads TGTGCCAGCTCGACTACAGCTTCCGCTGAAGCTTTCTTT. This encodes CASSTTASAEAFF.